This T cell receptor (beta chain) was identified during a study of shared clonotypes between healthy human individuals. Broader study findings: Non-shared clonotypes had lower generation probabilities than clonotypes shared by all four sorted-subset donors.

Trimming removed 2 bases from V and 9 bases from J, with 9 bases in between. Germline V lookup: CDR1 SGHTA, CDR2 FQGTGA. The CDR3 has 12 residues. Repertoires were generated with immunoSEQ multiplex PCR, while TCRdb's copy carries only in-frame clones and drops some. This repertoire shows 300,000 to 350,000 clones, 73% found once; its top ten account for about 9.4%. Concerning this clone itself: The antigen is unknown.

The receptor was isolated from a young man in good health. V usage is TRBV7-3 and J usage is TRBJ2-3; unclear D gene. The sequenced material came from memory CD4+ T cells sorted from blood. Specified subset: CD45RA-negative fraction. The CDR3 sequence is CASSLDRQTQYF. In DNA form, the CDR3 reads TGTGCCAGCAGCTTAGACCGGCAGACGCAGTATTTT.